The source of this T cell receptor beta chain is a study of shared clonotypes between healthy human individuals. Study-level findings and limits: Sampling was confined to blood; repertoires within tissues likely differ.

Generated by immunoSEQ multiplex PCR, the TCRdb table keeps only in-frame clones and is missing some. The data hold roughly 2.4 million clones, with around 95% observed a single time. V dropped 1 base and J dropped 13 bases, with 11 bases sitting between them. The germline gives CDR1 SNHLY, CDR2 FYNNEI. There are 12 residues in the CDR3. As regards this clone: Antigen specificity is unknown.

The chain links TRBV2 to TRBJ2-1; D is ambiguous. The receptor was isolated from a young man in good health. The material sequenced was naive CD4+ T cells sorted from blood. As to subset: CD45RA+ positively selected. The CDR3 DNA reads as TGTGCCAGCAGTGAAGAGGCCCGCGTTCAGTTCTTC. This sequence encodes CASSEEARVQFF.